This T cell receptor (beta chain) was sequenced for a study of shared clonotypes between healthy human individuals. Whole-study context: Sampling drew on donors who were two women and a few men aged 18 to 49.

The CDR3 runs to 12 residues. Germline assignment: CDR1 MNHEY and CDR2 SMNVEV (reference sequence). V was shortened by 7 bases and J by 5 bases, with 11 bases between the two germline ends. For each subset, genomic DNA was distributed in equal portions over several immunoSEQ plates. TCRdb's table, derived via immunoSEQ multiplex PCR, lists solely in-frame clones and lacks some. The table records over 750,000 clones, about 96% of them present only once. CD8 cells classed as naive were CD45RO-negative and positively selected for CCR7, excluding terminally differentiated effector memory CD45RA+ cells. In its sample, this clone was seen once.

The sequenced material came from naive CD8+ T cells sorted from blood. The TCR sequence derives from a man aged 30 to 39 in good health. The rearrangement links TRBV27 to TRBJ1-2; D may be TRBD1 (6 bases). CDR3 protein: CASKGGGYGYTF. CDR3 in DNA: TGTGCCAGCAAAGGGGGAGGGTATGGCTACACCTTC.